This T cell receptor beta chain is from a study of control samples from healthy donors and cancer patients (dated by TCRdb to about 2020). Details on this clone: What antigen it recognizes has not been identified. No base quality information exists; no much larger clone differs at one position.

The CDR3 holds 15 amino acids from the cysteine to the phenylalanine. The sequence is cut down to CDR3 DNA, 45 bases in frame from base 1. V lost 3 bases and J lost 1 base; the stretch between them is 11 bases long. Library creation used the immunoSEQ multiplex PCR assay. The source is immuneACCESS, and TCRdb retained only in-frame sequences with V and J called. Part of the clones is not carried over; for the studies checked, unresolved V genes explain less than half of this, and the remainder is unexplained. Across this sample there are about 89,000 clones, with 85% to 90% seen only once. Roughly 2% of the sample belongs to the ten largest clones.

This receptor was taken from a woman in her thirties or forties in good health. The sequence is built from TRBV5-3 and TRBJ1-5, and possibly TRBD1, on 5 matching bases. TRBV5-3 is filed as an ORF, its function uncertain. Input material: blood. The DNA reads as follows: TGTGCCAGAAGCTGGCAGAGGGGAAGCAATCAGCCCCAGCATTTT. It translates to CARSWQRGSNQPQHF.